This record looks at one T cell receptor (beta chain) sequence and its context. What it recognizes is unknown. At one of its ends the junction is not consistent with the germline gene, which may arise from a read error. The sample originates from a study of tumor and adjacent non-tumor tissue in lung cancer. Study as a whole: There were some 11 adenocarcinoma, a couple of squamous cell carcinoma and 1 small cell lung cancer cases. Stage I to III disease affected roughly ten men and 5 women aged 31 to 76. General study points: Top 100 clones took a larger repertoire share in normal lung.

This sample's RNA came from whole unsorted tissue. Three rounds of nested PCR, following a modified ARM-PCR protocol, produced the TCRbeta library. TCRdb recomputed calls from the multiplex PCR reads with MiXCR, one row per CDR3 protein. The repertoire includes 65,000 to 95,000 distinct CDR3 sequences, roughly 76% of them detected once, and 10% to 15% sits in the top ten. The material sequenced was lung tumor tissue. The receptor was derived from a woman in her forties or fifties with non-small cell lung cancer.

In nucleotides, the CDR3 is TGCAGCGTTGGGCAGGGTGGAGATACGCAGAATTTT. Translating it yields CSVGQGGDTQNF. J is TRBJ2-3 and V is TRBV29-1, with a possible D match to TRBD1 (5 bases). This CDR3 is 12 amino acids long. The germline CDR1 and CDR2 sequences are SQVTM and ANQGSEA.